Shown below are 29 T cell receptor beta chains from a single sample sequenced in a study of shared clonotypes between healthy human individuals. The protocol was immunoSEQ multiplex PCR, while the TCRdb copy is restricted to in-frame clones and leaves out a portion. The table lists 1,400,000 or so clones, approximately 98.5% of them singletons. Sequenced: naive CD4+ T cells sorted from blood. Stated subset: CD45RA+ positively selected. These receptors were taken from a man younger than 45 in good health.

This sequence joins TRBV28 and TRBJ2-3; perhaps TRBD2 as D (5 bases). Trimming left V 8 bases short and J 5 bases short, with 11 bases between. Germline V gives CDR1 MDHEN, CDR2 SYDVKM. This CDR3 is 12 amino acids long. The CDR3 region has the DNA TGTGCCAGCTGTGCGGGTGAAGATACGCAGTATTTT. Translation: CASCAGEDTQYF.

This chain connects TRBV15 to TRBJ2-3; 7 positions agree with TRBD1. In germline, CDR1 is LNHNV, CDR2 YYDKDF (reference sequence). This CDR3 is 17 amino acids long. V shed 6 bases, J shed 0 bases, and the junction held 12 bases outside the gene matches. The CDR3 loop is CATRPNRGQSSTDTQYF. CDR3 nucleotide sequence: TGTGCCACCAGGCCGAACAGGGGACAGTCGAGCACAGATACGCAGTATTTT.

V gene TRBV28 combines with J gene TRBJ2-4; D is perhaps TRBD1 (7 bases). With 2 bases removed from V and 9 bases from J, the gap between germline ends came to 17 bases. CDR1 and CDR2 from the germline V gene are MDHEN and SYDVKM. This CDR3 has 15 amino acids. The CDR3 nucleotides are TGTGCCAGCAGTTTACGGGGGACAGTTAATATCATTCAGTACTTC. It codes for CASSLRGTVNIIQYF.

The V and J genes are TRBV28 and TRBJ1-4, with D unresolved. CDR1 is MDHEN, CDR2 SYDVKM, per germline. The CDR3 contains 15 residues. V lost 5 bases and J lost 3, with 13 bases in between. CDR3 sequence: CASSGVGAPNEKLFF. In DNA form, the CDR3 reads TGTGCCAGCAGTGGGGTTGGAGCCCCTAATGAAAAACTGTTTTTT.

This clone was detected only once. V usage is TRBV7-7 and J usage is TRBJ2-1, with TRBD1 identical over 7 bases. V dropped 5 bases and J dropped 10; count of bases not matched to a gene: 11. This CDR3 contains 14 residues. CDR1 SSHAT and CDR2 FNYEAQ come from the germline V gene (reference sequence). CDR3 sequence reads: CASSHRGQETEQFF. The DNA of the CDR3 is TGTGCCAGCAGCCACAGGGGCCAGGAGACAGAGCAGTTCTTC. Full variable domain (rest looked up from reference TRBV7-7 and TRBJ2-1): GAGVSQSPRYKVTKRGQDVTLRCDPISSHATLYWYQQALGQGPEFLTYFNYEAQPDKSGLPSDRFSAERPEGSISTLTIQRTEQRDSAMYRCASSHRGQETEQFFGPGTRLTVL.

This rearrangement joins TRBV9 to TRBJ2-3; TRBD2 matches at 8 bases. V lost 3 bases, J lost 5 bases, and 14 bases stayed unmatched. Germline CDR1 and CDR2: SGDLS and YYNGEE. This CDR3 has 17 residues. CDR3 region: CASSAGTLAAAGDTQYF. CDR3 coding DNA: TGTGCCAGCAGCGCGGGGACACTAGCGGCAGCCGGAGATACGCAGTATTTT.

V usage is TRBV5-1 and J usage is TRBJ2-7, with D possibly being TRBD2 (6 bases). V lost 3 bases, J lost 3 bases, and 13 bases lay in between. The length of the CDR3 is 14 residues. The germline CDR1 and CDR2 sequences are SGHRS and YFSETQ. The CDR3 reads CASSWDLPIYEQYF. In DNA, the CDR3 is TGCGCCAGCAGCTGGGACTTGCCAATCTACGAGCAGTACTTC.

This sequence joins TRBV27 and TRBJ2-2, with D uncertain. V was clipped by 6 bases and J by 0 bases, with 2 bases between them. The CDR3 is 12 residues long. From germline, CDR1 is MNHEY and CDR2 SMNVEV (reference sequence). The CDR3 here is CASRSNTGELFF. The CDR3 DNA reads as TGTGCCAGCAGGTCGAACACCGGGGAGCTGTTTTTT.

V usage is TRBV2 and J usage is TRBJ2-1, with D hard to call. V was clipped by 3 bases and J by 5 bases, with 8 bases between them. CDR3 size: 13 residues. Germline V gene lookup returns CDR1 SNHLY and CDR2 FYNNEI. The CDR3 DNA is TGTGCCAGCAGTGATAATCTGGACAATGAGCAGTTCTTC. Translated: CASSDNLDNEQFF.

The chain couples TRBV6-6 to TRBJ2-2, with TRBD2 identical over 8 bases. This CDR3 comprises 15 residues. Germline values: CDR1 MNHNY, CDR2 SVGAGI (reference sequence). Trimming took 5 bases from V and 5 from J; bases not matched to a gene: 7. CDR3 DNA sequence: TGTGCCAGCAGTAAGCTAGCGGGCGTAACCGGGGAGCTGTTTTTT. As protein: CASSKLAGVTGELFF.

The J gene is TRBJ2-3, the V gene TRBV5-5, with 10 bases identical to TRBD2. The CDR3 loop spans 16 amino acids. Germline V gene sequence: CDR1 SGHKS, CDR2 YYEKEE (reference sequence). The V gene end was trimmed by 3 bases and the J gene end by 4 bases; junction bases not matched to a gene: 8. CDR3 nucleotides: TGTGCCAGCAGCTCCGTGATAGCGGGAGGTTCAGATACGCAGTATTTT. This sequence encodes CASSSVIAGGSDTQYF.

V gene TRBV27 combines with J gene TRBJ1-5; D remains unclear. CDR1 and CDR2 (germline): MNHEY, SMNVEV (reference sequence). V lost 2 bases and J lost 0, with 5 bases in between. CDR3 size: 14 residues. DNA for the CDR3: TGTGCCAGCAGTTTAGACCGTAGCAATCAGCCCCAGCATTTT. Amino acids: CASSLDRSNQPQHF.

The CDR3 coding sequence is TGTGCCAGCAGCCCCCGGGCGGGCGGGAGAGAGGAGCAGTACTTC. Translated, it gives CASSPRAGGREEQYF. This chain uses TRBV14 with TRBJ2-7; 7 bases map to TRBD2. Looked up from germline, CDR1 is SGHDN and CDR2 is FVKESK. This CDR3 region has 15 residues. Trimming at V came to 4 bases and at J to 7 bases, leaving 13 bases not matched to a gene.

Note on this clone: The sample has other DNA sequences that encode this CDR3 too. For the CDR3, the DNA is TGTGCCAGCAGCCTAGCGGGAGTAGCCGGGGAGCTGTTTTTT. Its protein is CASSLAGVAGELFF. J is TRBJ2-2 and V is TRBV28; 10 bases agree with TRBD2. V lost 6 bases, J lost 6 bases, and 4 bases stayed unmatched. This CDR3 is 14 amino acids long. Germline V lookup: CDR1 MDHEN, CDR2 SYDVKM.

V gene TRBV2 combines with J gene TRBJ2-2; D remains unclear. The germline CDR1 and CDR2 sequences are SNHLY and FYNNEI. This CDR3 contains 16 residues. Trimming removed 6 bases at V and 1 base at J, with 15 bases between. CDR3 residues: CASRKALPGNTGELFF. The CDR3 DNA sequence: TGTGCCAGCAGAAAGGCTCTACCGGGGAACACCGGGGAGCTGTTTTTT.

The chain combines TRBV4-3 with TRBJ2-7; 8 bases match TRBD2. CDR1 is LGHNA, CDR2 YSLEER, per germline. With 3 bases clipped from V and 2 bases from J, the junction kept 15 bases outside the gene matches. The CDR3 spans 18 residues. The CDR3 nucleotides are TGCGCCAGCAGCCACCTGGGGGCGACTCCGGGACTAGCCTACGAGCAGTACTTC. This translates into CASSHLGATPGLAYEQYF.

This chain connects TRBV2 to TRBJ1-2; TRBD1 aligns across 7 bases. V trimming: 7 bases; J trimming: 4 bases; junction bases outside the gene matches: 9. The CDR3 is made up of 14 amino acids. In germline, CDR1 is SNHLY, CDR2 FYNNEI. The CDR3 DNA follows: TGTGCCAGCACCACACAGGGGCCCATCTATGGCTACACCTTC. Its protein is CASTTQGPIYGYTF.

This chain connects TRBV9 to TRBJ2-1, with 12 bases aligning to TRBD2. In germline, CDR1 is SGDLS, CDR2 YYNGEE. CDR3 length equals 15 residues. Losses at the gene ends were 1 base for V and 8 bases for J; bases not matched to a gene: 4. Here the CDR3 DNA reads TGTGCCAGCAGCGTATCGACTAGCGGGAGCTATGAGCAGTTCTTC. It yields the protein CASSVSTSGSYEQFF.

V and J are TRBV28 and TRBJ1-2; D gene ambiguous. The V end was cut by 5 bases, the J end by 4 bases, with 8 bases between. Germline CDR1 MDHEN, CDR2 SYDVKM. CDR3 size: 12 residues. CDR3 in DNA: TGTGCCAGCAGTCCTGGACGCTATGGCTACACCTTC. As protein: CASSPGRYGYTF.

CDR3 coding DNA: TGTGCCATCAGCCAATATAGCAATCAGCCCCAGCATTTT. It codes for CAISQYSNQPQHF. The rearrangement uses TRBV10-3 and TRBJ1-5; no definite D call. CDR3 length: 13 amino acids. The germline gives CDR1 ENHRY, CDR2 SYGVKD. Trimming pared 6 bases from V and 0 bases from J, leaving 6 bases between.

This clone was picked up one time. The chain has TRBV29-1 and TRBJ2-4; a possible D gene is TRBD2 (5 bases). V lost 7 bases to trimming and J lost 7 bases, with 11 bases between them. This CDR3 has 11 amino acids. Germline CDR1 is SQVTM and CDR2 is ANQGSEA. CDR3 region: CSARGPNIQYF. The CDR3 DNA is TGCAGCGCCCGGGGTCCCAACATTCAGTACTTC.

The CDR3 here is CASSRGKDLSYEQYF. CDR3 nucleotides: TGTGCCAGCAGCCGAGGCAAGGACCTCTCCTACGAGCAGTACTTC. This rearrangement joins TRBV9 to TRBJ2-7; D remains ambiguous. The germline V and J ends were trimmed by 4 bases and 0 bases, with 14 bases remaining between them. The CDR3 contains 15 residues. Germline lookup yields CDR1 SGDLS and CDR2 YYNGEE. Drawing the rest from reference TRBV9 and TRBJ2-7, the complete variable domain is DSGVTQTPKHLITATGQRVTLRCSPRSGDLSVYWYQQSLDQGLQFLIQYYNGEERAKGNILERFSAQQFPDLHSELNLSSLELGDSALYFCASSRGKDLSYEQYFGPGTRLTVT.

The V and J genes are TRBV19 and TRBJ2-7; 9 positions agree with TRBD1. V trimming: 8 bases; J trimming: 3 bases; junction bases outside the gene matches: 11. Per germline, CDR1 LNHDA and CDR2 SQIVND (reference sequence). The CDR3 has 15 residues. CDR3 protein: CASREGSTGGYEQYF. The CDR3 bases are TGTGCCAGTCGGGAAGGATCGACAGGGGGCTACGAGCAGTACTTC. Drawing the rest from reference TRBV19 and TRBJ2-7, the complete variable domain is DGGITQSPKYLFRKEGQNVTLSCEQNLNHDAMYWYRQDPGQGLRLIYYSQIVNDFQKGDIAEGYSVSREKKESFPLTVTSAQKNPTAFYLCASREGSTGGYEQYFGPGTRLTVT.

The chain uses TRBV7-2 and TRBJ2-7; TRBD2 matches at 11 bases. The CDR3 has 15 residues. CDR1 SGHTA and CDR2 FQGNSA come from the germline V gene. V shed 5 bases, J shed 4 bases, and the junction held 7 bases outside the gene matches. CDR3 bases: TGTGCCAGCAGCGCACGGACTAGCGGGCATTACGAGCAGTACTTC. This codes for CASSARTSGHYEQYF.

Worth noting for this clone: The identical CDR3 is also encoded by other nucleotide sequences in the sample. V gene TRBV6-5 combines with J gene TRBJ1-1; no clear D. The CDR3 sequence is 14 residues long. CDR1 MNHEY and CDR2 SVGAGI come from the germline V gene. Trimming cost V 2 bases and J 1 base, with 8 bases left between them. The DNA for the CDR3 is TGTGCCAGCAGTTACGACCGGGCGAACACTGAAGCTTTCTTT. Protein: CASSYDRANTEAFF.

The chain has TRBV4-1 and TRBJ2-3, with 10 bases identical to TRBD2. The germline gives CDR1 MGHRA, CDR2 YSYEKL. The CDR3 is 18 residues long. Trimming cost V 0 bases and J 0 bases; bases outside gene matches: 6. CDR3 loop: CASSQEKTSGLSTDTQYF. The CDR3 DNA is TGCGCCAGCAGCCAAGAAAAGACTAGCGGGTTGAGCACAGATACGCAGTATTTT.

The chain is built from TRBV6-1 and TRBJ1-5, with D possibly TRBD1 on 5 matching bases. Germline V gene sequence: CDR1 MNHNS, CDR2 SASEGT. There are 12 residues in the CDR3. Trimming took off 7 bases at V and 3 bases at J, with 7 bases between the two ends. CDR3: CASIRVNQPQHF. CDR3 sequence (DNA): TGTGCCAGCATCAGGGTCAATCAGCCCCAGCATTTT.

V usage is TRBV5-1 and J usage is TRBJ2-1, with TRBD1 matching over 12 bases. The CDR3 loop spans 15 amino acids. The germline V gene has CDR1 SGHRS and CDR2 YFSETQ. The V segment lost 4 bases and the J segment 9 bases; nucleotides outside the gene matches: 8. This chain's CDR3 is CASSDPGQGAGEQFF. DNA for the CDR3: TGCGCCAGCAGCGATCCGGGACAGGGGGCGGGTGAGCAGTTCTTC. Supplemented by reference TRBV5-1 and TRBJ2-1, the full variable domain reads KAGVTQTPRYLIKTRGQQVTLSCSPISGHRSVSWYQQTPGQGLQFLFEYFSETQRNKGNFPGRFSGRQFSNSRSEMNVSTLELGDSALYLCASSDPGQGAGEQFFGPGTRLTVL.

This rearrangement joins TRBV7-3 to TRBJ1-3; weak D call: TRBD1 (5 bases). From germline, CDR1 is SGHTA and CDR2 FQGTGA. The CDR3 spans 14 residues. The V end was cut by 10 bases, the J end by 0 bases, with 13 bases between. The CDR3 DNA reads as TGTGCCACCGGGCGGGGGATCTCTGGAAACACCATATATTTT. Protein: CATGRGISGNTIYF. Full variable domain (outside the CDR3, taken from reference TRBV7-3 and TRBJ1-3): GAGVSQTPSNKVTEKGKYVELRCDPISGHTALYWYRQSLGQGPEFLIYFQGTGAADDSGLPNDRFFAVRPEGSVSTLKIQRTERGDSAVYLCATGRGISGNTIYFGEGSWLTVV.